The rows below give T cell receptor beta chains drawn from one sample of a study of cytomegalovirus exposure and HLA in healthy donors. Method: immunoSEQ multiplex PCR; TCRdb's copy keeps in-frame clones and lacks some. The table lists 59,000 or so clones, nearly 90% of them singletons. The source material was PBMCs. The receptors derive from a young woman in good health and CMV-seronegative. CDR3s include the opening cysteine and the closing phenylalanine or tryptophan. The D gene is left open where the match is weak. The size of a clone is reported for some rows only, either as once, few or many, or as a class for expanded clones.

cdr3_aa: CASSQGISGDNEQFF
cdr3_nt: TGCGCCAGCAGCCAAGGGATAAGCGGGGACAATGAGCAGTTCTTC
clone_size: NA
d_call: TRBD2
v_call: TRBV4-1
j_call: TRBJ2-1

cdr3_aa: CASLRTPYNEQFF
cdr3_nt: TGTGCCAGCCTACGGACACCCTACAATGAGCAGTTCTTC
clone_size: once
d_call: NA
v_call: TRBV6-1
j_call: TRBJ2-1

cdr3_aa: CASSQEPGLAPGELFF
cdr3_nt: TGTGCCAGCAGCCAAGAACCGGGACTAGCGCCCGGGGAGCTGTTTTTT
clone_size: NA
d_call: TRBD2
v_call: TRBV14
j_call: TRBJ2-2

cdr3_aa: CASSGSTGPLGGYTF
cdr3_nt: TGTGCCAGCAGCGGGTCGACAGGGCCCCTGGGGGGCTACACCTTC
clone_size: NA
d_call: TRBD1
v_call: TRBV9
j_call: TRBJ1-2

cdr3_aa: CASSPTGSPYEQYF
cdr3_nt: TGTGCCAGCAGCCCAACAGGGTCCCCCTACGAGCAGTACTTC
clone_size: NA
d_call: NA
v_call: TRBV7-2
j_call: TRBJ2-7

cdr3_aa: CASSLSPVYEQYF
cdr3_nt: TGTGCCAGCAGTTTATCTCCGGTGTACGAGCAGTACTTC
clone_size: NA
d_call: NA
v_call: TRBV27
j_call: TRBJ2-7

cdr3_aa: CASSLVGQGPYEQYF
cdr3_nt: TGCGCCAGCAGCTTGGTTGGACAGGGACCCTACGAGCAGTACTTC
clone_size: NA
d_call: TRBD1
v_call: TRBV5-1
j_call: TRBJ2-7

cdr3_aa: CASSYGGQSTDTQYF
cdr3_nt: TGTGCCAGCAGTTACGGGGGACAGAGCACAGATACGCAGTATTTT
clone_size: NA
d_call: TRBD1
v_call: TRBV6-6
j_call: TRBJ2-3

cdr3_aa: CASPSSTEAFF
cdr3_nt: TGTGCCAGTCCCTCGAGTACTGAAGCTTTCTTT
clone_size: NA
d_call: NA
v_call: TRBV6-6
j_call: TRBJ1-1

cdr3_aa: CASSPTPGTSAYEQYF
cdr3_nt: TGTGCCAGCAGCCCGACTCCCGGGACTAGCGCCTACGAGCAGTACTTC
clone_size: NA
d_call: TRBD2
v_call: TRBV11-2
j_call: TRBJ2-7

cdr3_aa: CASSLVVQGGETQYF
cdr3_nt: TGTGCCAGCAGCTTAGTGGTACAGGGGGGAGAGACCCAGTACTTC
clone_size: NA
d_call: TRBD1
v_call: TRBV7-8
j_call: TRBJ2-5

cdr3_aa: CASSVAASYNEQFF
cdr3_nt: TGTGCCAGCAGCGTAGCTGCTAGCTACAATGAGCAGTTCTTC
clone_size: NA
d_call: NA
v_call: TRBV9
j_call: TRBJ2-1

cdr3_aa: CASSQERFANYGYTF
cdr3_nt: TGCGCCAGCAGCCAAGAGAGGTTTGCTAACTATGGCTACACCTTC
clone_size: NA
d_call: NA
v_call: TRBV4-3
j_call: TRBJ1-2

cdr3_aa: CASSLLPGSYNEQFF
cdr3_nt: TGCGCCAGCAGCCTTTTACCGGGCTCCTACAATGAGCAGTTCTTC
clone_size: once
d_call: NA
v_call: TRBV4-1
j_call: TRBJ2-1

cdr3_aa: CASSLTGKSYEQYF
cdr3_nt: TGTGCCAGCAGCCTAACAGGGAAATCCTACGAGCAGTACTTC
clone_size: NA
d_call: NA
v_call: TRBV28
j_call: TRBJ2-7

cdr3_aa: CSARPSGFPPYNEQFF
cdr3_nt: TGCAGCGCCAGACCGTCAGGGTTTCCGCCGTACAATGAGCAGTTCTTC
clone_size: NA
d_call: NA
v_call: TRBV29-1
j_call: TRBJ2-1

cdr3_aa: CASSLDRTGVTEAFF
cdr3_nt: TGTGCCAGCAGCTTAGACCGGACAGGGGTGACTGAAGCTTTCTTT
clone_size: NA
d_call: TRBD1
v_call: TRBV7-2
j_call: TRBJ1-1

cdr3_aa: CASSLDLASYNEQFF
cdr3_nt: TGTGCCAGCAGCTTGGATCTAGCGTCCTACAATGAGCAGTTCTTC
clone_size: NA
d_call: NA
v_call: TRBV5-4
j_call: TRBJ2-1

cdr3_aa: CASSYSKQYNEQFF
cdr3_nt: TGTGCCAGCAGTTACTCGAAACAGTACAATGAGCAGTTCTTC
clone_size: NA
d_call: NA
v_call: TRBV6-5
j_call: TRBJ2-1

cdr3_aa: CASRQTSNTGELFF
cdr3_nt: TGTGCCAGCAGGCAGACTAGTAACACCGGGGAGCTGTTTTTT
clone_size: NA
d_call: NA
v_call: TRBV6-5
j_call: TRBJ2-2

cdr3_aa: CASSIGVNTEAFF
cdr3_nt: TGTGCCAGTAGTATAGGAGTAAACACTGAAGCTTTCTTT
clone_size: NA
d_call: NA
v_call: TRBV19
j_call: TRBJ1-1

cdr3_aa: CASSPDSLAEQFF
cdr3_nt: TGTGCCAGCTCACCCGACTCCCTTGCTGAGCAGTTCTTC
clone_size: NA
d_call: NA
v_call: TRBV18
j_call: TRBJ2-1

cdr3_aa: CASSLDTYGYTF
cdr3_nt: TGTGCCAGCAGCCTGGACACCTATGGCTACACCTTC
clone_size: NA
d_call: NA
v_call: TRBV14
j_call: TRBJ1-2

cdr3_aa: CASSFGGSGNEQFF
cdr3_nt: TGTGCCAGCAGTTTCGGGGGTTCGGGCAATGAGCAGTTCTTC
clone_size: NA
d_call: NA
v_call: TRBV27
j_call: TRBJ2-1

cdr3_aa: CAWSRNYGYTF
cdr3_nt: TGTGCCTGGAGTCGTAACTATGGCTACACCTTC
clone_size: few
d_call: NA
v_call: TRBV30
j_call: TRBJ1-2

cdr3_aa: CATTGIDGTEAFF
cdr3_nt: TGTGCTACTACAGGGATCGATGGCACTGAAGCTTTCTTT
clone_size: NA
d_call: NA
v_call: TRBV12-5
j_call: TRBJ1-1

cdr3_aa: CASSLVSMSSSYEQYF
cdr3_nt: TGTGCCAGCAGCTTAGTAAGCATGTCAAGCTCCTACGAGCAGTACTTC
clone_size: NA
d_call: NA
v_call: TRBV11-1
j_call: TRBJ2-7

cdr3_aa: CASSARPGQLAGEPFYNEQFF
cdr3_nt: TGTGCCAGCAGCGCACGACCGGGACAACTAGCGGGAGAACCCTTCTACAATGAGCAGTTCTTC
clone_size: NA
d_call: TRBD2
v_call: TRBV9
j_call: TRBJ2-1

cdr3_aa: CASSSPASGGPQETQYF
cdr3_nt: TGTGCCAGCAGCTCTCCGGCTAGCGGGGGGCCTCAAGAGACCCAGTACTTC
clone_size: NA
d_call: TRBD2
v_call: TRBV5-4
j_call: TRBJ2-5

cdr3_aa: CSVGTGDGYTF
cdr3_nt: TGCAGCGTTGGGACAGGCGATGGCTACACCTTC
clone_size: once
d_call: TRBD1
v_call: TRBV29-1
j_call: TRBJ1-2

cdr3_aa: CASSNPGGTNEKLFF
cdr3_nt: TGTGCCAGTAGTAATCCGGGGGGCACTAATGAAAAACTGTTTTTT
clone_size: NA
d_call: NA
v_call: TRBV19
j_call: TRBJ1-4

cdr3_aa: CASHTGGGGETQYF
cdr3_nt: TGCGCCAGTCACACCGGTGGCGGGGGCGAGACCCAGTACTTC
clone_size: NA
d_call: NA
v_call: TRBV5-1
j_call: TRBJ2-5

cdr3_aa: CASSRDTGNTIYF
cdr3_nt: TGTGCCAGCAGCCGAGACACTGGAAACACCATATATTTT
clone_size: once
d_call: NA
v_call: TRBV7-9
j_call: TRBJ1-3

cdr3_aa: CASEDRGQEQYF
cdr3_nt: TGTGCCAGCGAGGACAGGGGGCAAGAGCAGTACTTC
clone_size: once
d_call: TRBD1
v_call: TRBV25-1
j_call: TRBJ2-7

cdr3_aa: CASSQDWGHGYTF
cdr3_nt: TGTGCCAGCAGCCAAGATTGGGGCCATGGCTACACCTTC
clone_size: NA
d_call: NA
v_call: TRBV4-2
j_call: TRBJ1-2

cdr3_aa: CASSLPSGTVASYEQYF
cdr3_nt: TGTGCCAGCAGCTTACCATCCGGGACAGTAGCCAGCTACGAGCAGTACTTC
clone_size: medium-sized
d_call: TRBD1
v_call: TRBV7-8
j_call: TRBJ2-7